This T cell receptor (beta chain) was sequenced for a study of T cells after yellow fever vaccination. Trimming took 0 bases from V and 9 from J, leaving 23 bases between them. CDR1 and CDR2 from the germline V gene are PRHDT and FYEKMQ (reference sequence). CDR3 size: 17 residues. In making TCR cDNA, 5'RACE template switching added a universal primer site and UMIs to it. TCRdb re-derived calls from the 5' RACE reads in MiXCR, one entry per CDR3 protein. The sample shows 300,000 to 350,000 distinct CDR3 sequences, approximately 3.9% of them seen only once. As for this clonotype: The antigen is not known.

Study observations and caveats: Contamination by abundant bulk-population clonotypes could be present in FACS-sorted repertoires.

Specimen: PBMCs, collected 5 days after the yellow fever booster vaccination. This sequence originates from a man between 18 and 29 years old who received the YFV17D yellow fever vaccine. The genes are TRBV13 and TRBJ1-2; a weak D match, TRBD1 (6 bases). DNA of the CDR3: TGTGCCAGCAGCTTAGGCCCCAGCCAGAGAACAGGGAATCGCTACACCTTC. It encodes CASSLGPSQRTGNRYTF.